The source of this T cell receptor (beta chain) is a study of cytomegalovirus exposure and HLA in healthy donors. This CDR3 is built from 15 residues. Germline CDR1 and CDR2: MNHEY and SVGAGI. J lost 6 bases, V lost 0 bases, and 5 bases had no gene match. Researchers ran the PCR with 60 Vbeta and 13 Jbeta primers. TCRdb's copy holds only in-frame clones and misses some; the assay was immunoSEQ multiplex PCR. Of about 120,000 clones in the sample, around 80% were seen once. In this sample, this clone turned up a few times. What was sequenced was PBMCs. This TCR was recovered from a man between 25 and 39 years old in good health and CMV-seronegative. This rearrangement joins TRBV6-5 to TRBJ1-2; 9 bases agree with TRBD1. CDR3 DNA: TGTGCCAGCAGTTACTCCCCCGGACAGGGGAATGGCTACACCTTC. This encodes CASSYSPGQGNGYTF.